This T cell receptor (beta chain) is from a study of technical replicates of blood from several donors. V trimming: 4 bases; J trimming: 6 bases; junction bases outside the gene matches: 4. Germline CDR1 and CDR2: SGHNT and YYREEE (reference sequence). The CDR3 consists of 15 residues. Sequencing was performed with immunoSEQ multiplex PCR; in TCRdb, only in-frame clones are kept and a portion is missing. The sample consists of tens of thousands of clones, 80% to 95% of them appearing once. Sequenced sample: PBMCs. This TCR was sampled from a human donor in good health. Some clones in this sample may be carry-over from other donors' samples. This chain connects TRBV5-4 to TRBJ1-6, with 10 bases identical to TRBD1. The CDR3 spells CASSPTGGGNSPLHF. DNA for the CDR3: TGTGCCAGCAGCCCGACAGGGGGCGGTAATTCACCCCTCCACTTT.